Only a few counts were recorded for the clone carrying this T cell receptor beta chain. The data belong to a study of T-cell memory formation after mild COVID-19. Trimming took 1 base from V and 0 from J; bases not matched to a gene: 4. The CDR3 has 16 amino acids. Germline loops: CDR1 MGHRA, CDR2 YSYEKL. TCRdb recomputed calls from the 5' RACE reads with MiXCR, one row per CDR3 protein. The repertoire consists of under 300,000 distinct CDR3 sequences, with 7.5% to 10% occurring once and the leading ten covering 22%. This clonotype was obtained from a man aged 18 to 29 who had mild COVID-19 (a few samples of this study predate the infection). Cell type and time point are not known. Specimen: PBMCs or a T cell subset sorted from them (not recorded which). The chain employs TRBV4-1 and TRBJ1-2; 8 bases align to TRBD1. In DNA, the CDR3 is TGCGCCAGCAGCCAAGGGACAGGGCCATCTAACTATGGCTACACCTTC. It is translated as CASSQGTGPSNYGYTF.